The present TCR beta chain was sequenced within a study of T cells in Graves' hyperthyroidism and ophthalmopathy (dated by TCRdb to the late 2010s). General notes on the study: Peripheral blood samples were taken at initial diagnosis, before any treatment was given. A discovery cohort of roughly 100 patients, approximately 45 with Graves' ophthalmopathy and approximately 60 with stable Graves' hyperthyroidism, was used to find distinguishing TCR V-J signatures. Prospective prediction of ophthalmopathy was tested in an independent validation cohort consisting of about 20 hyperthyroidism patients and some 15 patients who later progressed to ophthalmopathy. Following sampling, methimazole starting at 30 mg daily was given to hyperthyroidism patients, and high-dose intravenous methylprednisolone was given to ophthalmopathy patients. The study also compared thyroid tissue and blood T-cell repertoires from five or six Graves' hyperthyroidism patients. The paper reports TCR Vbeta CDR3 sequencing of 140 or so peripheral blood samples: 40 to 45 ophthalmopathy, over 70 hyperthyroidism and 17 progressor patients. The approximately 90 discovery patients were randomly split 7:3 into training and test sets. The paper as a whole reports these results and caveats: In cross-validation, a model built on a 13 V-J signature told ophthalmopathy apart from stable hyperthyroidism with 85% to 90% sensitivity and approximately 81% specificity, and in testing the same model reached 80%/75%. In validation, the model predicted progression to ophthalmopathy with approximately 69% sensitivity and approximately 72% specificity, a median of around 6.6 months before onset. No statistical method was used to set the sample size in advance, and investigators knew the group allocation. Most expanded thyroid clonotypes (frequency above 0.001) were also detected in blood, a finding suggesting that blood repertoires may reflect thyroid immune responses.

Notes on this clonotype: Its antigen remains undetermined. No much larger clonotype is one base removed from it; base qualities were not supplied.

Graves' hyperthyroidism was defined as stable when no progression to ophthalmopathy occurred over 18 months of follow-up. Hyperthyroidism patients were newly diagnosed, had a disease duration of under 2 months, and were aged 18 to 65 years. The study excluded patients with uncontrolled infections, other autoimmune diseases, pregnancy or lactation. Diagnoses were established on the basis of clinical symptoms, serum thyroxine and TRAb, thyroid ultrasound, and orbital computed tomography. PBMCs were separated from under 11 ml of fresh peripheral blood using Ficoll-Paque density gradient centrifugation. Total RNA was extracted using Trizol reagent, and RNA quality was assessed on an Agilent 2100 Bioanalyzer. Amplification of TCR beta CDR3 regions was carried out from RNA transcripts. The first round of RT-PCR for the TCR CDR3 was performed with the HTBI primer set and the Qiagen OneStep RT-PCR kit. A second multiplex PCR round built the libraries, followed by size selection and purification. Paired-end sequencing of the libraries was performed with 100 bp reads on an Illumina HiSeq2000. In the source study's methods: SOAPnuke was used to process the raw data, with reads discarded if the reads contained adapters or uncalled bases, had a mean Phred below 15, or lacked an exact constant-primer or identifier match. COPE v1.2.5 was used to merge the high-quality paired reads, and each unique nucleotide sequence was defined as a clonotype. MiTCR v1.1 was used to align the clonotypes against IMGT TRBV, TRBD and TRBJ reference segments. The analysis was restricted to V-J combinations with a frequency above 0.0001, which together covered 99% to 99.2% of the repertoires. A TCS score was defined as the ratio of F50 (clonal expansion) to E x V (chaos), with BLOSUM62-based TCRdist applied between CDR3 peptides within each V-J. Welch's t-statistics and random forest reduced around 550 V-J features to under 15, which were used in a naive Bayes classifier (R e1071). The public reads were reprocessed in TCRdb via fastp at Q25 and MiXCR, keeping in-frame beta chains. Identical CDR3 protein sequences are pooled into one entry, listed with their most common genes and DNA. Here the V and J calls rest on TCRdb's processing, not on the authors' analysis. This sample has some 770,000 distinct CDR3 sequences in its table, and roughly 17% of those were observed once. The ten largest account for 8.4% of the sample.

Cut back by 3 bases and 1 base, the V and J ends lie 6 bases apart. From the germline V gene, CDR1 is ENHRY and CDR2 is SYGVKD. Including the terminal cysteine and phenylalanine, the CDR3 comprises 13 residues. Only the CDR3 DNA stays, 39 bases, in frame from base 1. The chain employs TRBV10-3 and TRBJ2-5; the D gene is not confidently resolved. Sequencing was performed on blood. This sequence was found in a man aged 18-30 years with Graves' hyperthyroidism. The bases read TGTGCCATCAGTGACAGCCGCCAAGAGACCCAGTACTTC. Translated, this is CAISDSRQETQYF.